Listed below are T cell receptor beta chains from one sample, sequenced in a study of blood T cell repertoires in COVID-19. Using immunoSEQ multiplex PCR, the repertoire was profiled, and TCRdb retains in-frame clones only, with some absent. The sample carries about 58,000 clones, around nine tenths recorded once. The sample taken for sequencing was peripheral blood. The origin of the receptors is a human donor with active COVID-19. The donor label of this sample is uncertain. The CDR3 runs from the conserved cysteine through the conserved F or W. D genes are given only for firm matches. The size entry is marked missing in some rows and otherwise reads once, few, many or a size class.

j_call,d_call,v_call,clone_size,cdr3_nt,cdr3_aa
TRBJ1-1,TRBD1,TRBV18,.,TGTGCCAGCTCCCGTGGGGGACAGGGGGCTAGCACTGAAGCTTTCTTT,CASSRGGQGASTEAFF
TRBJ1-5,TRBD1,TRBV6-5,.,TGTGCCAGCAACCCGACAGGGGGCAATCAGCCCCAGCATTTT,CASNPTGGNQPQHF
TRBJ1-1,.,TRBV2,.,TGTGCCAGCTCTTGGGGAGGGTATTTGACTGAAGCTTTCTTT,CASSWGGYLTEAFF
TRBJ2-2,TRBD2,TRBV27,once,TGTGCCAGCAGTTCTCGAAGGGGGACTAGCGGGAGGACAAACACCGGGGAGCTGTTTTTT,CASSSRRGTSGRTNTGELFF
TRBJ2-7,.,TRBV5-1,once,TGCGCCAGCAGCTACCGGGACTTCCTAGACGAGCAGTACTTC,CASSYRDFLDEQYF
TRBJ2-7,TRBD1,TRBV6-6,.,TGTGCCAGCAGTTACTTGAGGGGGCAATCCTACGAGCAGTACTTC,CASSYLRGQSYEQYF
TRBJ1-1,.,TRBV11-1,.,TGTGCCAGCAGCCGACAGCTGAACACTGAAGCTTTCTTT,CASSRQLNTEAFF
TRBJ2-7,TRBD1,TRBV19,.,TGTGCCAGTATGGACAGGGGGGACTACGAGCAGTACTTC,CASMDRGDYEQYF
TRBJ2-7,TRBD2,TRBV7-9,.,TGTGCCAGCAGCTCCTGGGGACTAGCGGAGACTCAGTACGAGCAGTACTTC,CASSSWGLAETQYEQYF
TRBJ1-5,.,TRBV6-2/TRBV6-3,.,TGTGCCAGCAGTTCGAAGGGAGGAGGCAATCAGCCCCAGCATTTT,CASSSKGGGNQPQHF
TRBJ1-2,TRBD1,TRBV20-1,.,TGCAGTGCTAGTAAGGGACAGGGGGCAAGTTATGGCTACACCTTC,CSASKGQGASYGYTF
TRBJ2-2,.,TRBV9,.,TGTGCCAGCAGCGTAAGCGGGTCGGCGACCGGGGAGCTGTTTTTT,CASSVSGSATGELFF
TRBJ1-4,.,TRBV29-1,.,TGCAGCGTGAGCGGGGGGGGAGATAATGAAAAACTGTTTTTT,CSVSGGGDNEKLFF
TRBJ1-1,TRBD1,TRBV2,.,TGTGCCAGCAGTGACTTCCAGGGGGTCAGTGAAGCTTTCTTT,CASSDFQGVSEAFF
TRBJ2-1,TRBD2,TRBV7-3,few,TGTGCCAGCAGCCTCCATTCCGGGACTAGCGGGGGGAATGAGCAGTTCTTC,CASSLHSGTSGGNEQFF
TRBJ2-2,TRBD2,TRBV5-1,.,TGCGCCAGCAGCCGGCAAGCGGGGAGTCTCGGGGAGCTGTTTTTT,CASSRQAGSLGELFF
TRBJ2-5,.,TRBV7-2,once,TGTGCCAGCAGAACCGACAGGACGCAAGAGACCCAGTACTTC,CASRTDRTQETQYF
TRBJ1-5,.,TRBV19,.,TGTGCCAGTAGTATAGATCGGGCCAGTAGGGGCCTCAATCAGCCCCAGCATTTT,CASSIDRASRGLNQPQHF
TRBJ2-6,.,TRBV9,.,TGTGCCAGCAGCGTCCAGGGGCCTGGGGCCAACGTCCTGACTTTC,CASSVQGPGANVLTF
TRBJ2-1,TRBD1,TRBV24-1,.,TGTGCCACCAGTGATTTCGGGGACAGGGATGGCAATGAGCAGTTCTTC,CATSDFGDRDGNEQFF
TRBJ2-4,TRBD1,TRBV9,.,TGTGCCAGCAGCGTAGCGGAGACAGGGTACGGAGGCATTCAGTACTTC,CASSVAETGYGGIQYF
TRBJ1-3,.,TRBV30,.,TGTGCCTGGAGACGGAGGGCCTCAGCTTCGACTGGAAACACCATATATTTT,CAWRRRASASTGNTIYF
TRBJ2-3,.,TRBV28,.,TGTGCCAGCAGCCACGGAGCGGACACAGATACGCAGTATTTT,CASSHGADTDTQYF
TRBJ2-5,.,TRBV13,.,TGTGCCAGCAGCTTCCCCCATGTGGAGACCCAGTACTTC,CASSFPHVETQYF
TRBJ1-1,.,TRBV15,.,TGTGCCACCTCCGAGGCGGGTTCCATGAACACTGAAGCTTTCTTT,CATSEAGSMNTEAFF
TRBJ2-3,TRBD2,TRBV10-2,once,TGCGCCAGCAGTGAGGGGGTAGCGGGGGACACAGATACGCAGTATTTT,CASSEGVAGDTDTQYF